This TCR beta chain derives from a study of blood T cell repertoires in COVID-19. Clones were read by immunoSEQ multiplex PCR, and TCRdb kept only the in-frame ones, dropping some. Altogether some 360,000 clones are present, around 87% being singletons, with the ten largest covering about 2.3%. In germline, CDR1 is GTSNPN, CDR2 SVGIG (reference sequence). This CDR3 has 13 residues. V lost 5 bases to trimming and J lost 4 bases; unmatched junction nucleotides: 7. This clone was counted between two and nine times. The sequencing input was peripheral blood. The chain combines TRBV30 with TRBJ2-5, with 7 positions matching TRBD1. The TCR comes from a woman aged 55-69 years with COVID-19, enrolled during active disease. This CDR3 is CAWATGLGETQYF. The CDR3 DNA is TGTGCCTGGGCGACAGGGCTAGGAGAGACCCAGTACTTC.